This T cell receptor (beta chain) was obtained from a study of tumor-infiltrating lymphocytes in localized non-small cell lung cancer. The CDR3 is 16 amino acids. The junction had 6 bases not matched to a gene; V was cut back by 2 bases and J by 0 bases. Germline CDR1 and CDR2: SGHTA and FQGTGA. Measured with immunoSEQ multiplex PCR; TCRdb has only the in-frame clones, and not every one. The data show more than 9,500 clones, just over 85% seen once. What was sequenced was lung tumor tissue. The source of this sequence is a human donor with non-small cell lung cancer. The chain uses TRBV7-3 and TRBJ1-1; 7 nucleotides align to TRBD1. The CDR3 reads CASSLYATGVNTEAFF. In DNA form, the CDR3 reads TGTGCCAGCAGCTTATATGCCACAGGGGTGAACACTGAAGCTTTCTTT.